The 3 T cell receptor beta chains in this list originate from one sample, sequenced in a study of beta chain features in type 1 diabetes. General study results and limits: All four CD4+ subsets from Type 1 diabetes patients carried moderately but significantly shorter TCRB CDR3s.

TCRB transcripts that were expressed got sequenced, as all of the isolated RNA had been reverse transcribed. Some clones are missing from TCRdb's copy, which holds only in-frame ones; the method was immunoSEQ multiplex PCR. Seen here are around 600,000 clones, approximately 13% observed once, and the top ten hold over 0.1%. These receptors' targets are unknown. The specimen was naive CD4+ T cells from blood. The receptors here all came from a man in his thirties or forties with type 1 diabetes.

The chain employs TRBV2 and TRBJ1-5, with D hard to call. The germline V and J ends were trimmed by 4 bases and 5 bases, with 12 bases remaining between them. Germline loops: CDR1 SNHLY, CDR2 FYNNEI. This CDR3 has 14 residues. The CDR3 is CASSGVTEDQPQHF. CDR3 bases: TGTGCCAGCAGTGGGGTGACGGAGGATCAGCCCCAGCATTTT. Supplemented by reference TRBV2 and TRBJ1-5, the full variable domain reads EPEVTQTPSHQVTQMGQEVILRCVPISNHLYFYWYRQILGQKVEFLVSFYNNEISEKSEIFDDQFSVERPDGSNFTLKIRSTKLEDSAMYFCASSGVTEDQPQHFGDGTRLSIL.

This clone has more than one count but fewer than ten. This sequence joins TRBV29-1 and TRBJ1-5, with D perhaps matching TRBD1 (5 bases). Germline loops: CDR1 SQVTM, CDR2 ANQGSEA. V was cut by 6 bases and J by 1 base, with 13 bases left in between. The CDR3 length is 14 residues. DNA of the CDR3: TGCAGCGTCGCCGCGGGGCTAAGCAATCAGCCCCAGCATTTT. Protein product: CSVAAGLSNQPQHF.

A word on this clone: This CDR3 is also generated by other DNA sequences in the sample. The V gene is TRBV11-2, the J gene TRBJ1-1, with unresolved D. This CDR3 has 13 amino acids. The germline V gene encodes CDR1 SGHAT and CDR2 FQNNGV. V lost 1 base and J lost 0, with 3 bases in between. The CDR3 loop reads CASSLGLNTEAFF. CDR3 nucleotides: TGTGCCAGCAGCTTAGGACTGAACACTGAAGCTTTCTTT. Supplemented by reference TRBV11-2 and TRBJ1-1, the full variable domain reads EAGVAQSPRYKIIEKRQSVAFWCNPISGHATLYWYQQILGQGPKLLIQFQNNGVVDDSQLPKDRFSAERLKGVDSTLKIQPAKLEDSAVYLCASSLGLNTEAFFGQGTRLTVV.